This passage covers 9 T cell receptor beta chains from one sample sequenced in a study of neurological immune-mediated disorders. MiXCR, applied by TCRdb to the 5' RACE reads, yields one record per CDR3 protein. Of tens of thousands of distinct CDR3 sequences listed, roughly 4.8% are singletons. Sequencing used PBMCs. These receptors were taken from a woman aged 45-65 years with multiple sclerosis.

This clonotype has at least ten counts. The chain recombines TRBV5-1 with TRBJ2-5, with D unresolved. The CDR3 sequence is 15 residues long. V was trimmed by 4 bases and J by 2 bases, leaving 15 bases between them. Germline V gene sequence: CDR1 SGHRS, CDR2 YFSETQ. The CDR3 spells CASSEGDSPQETQYF. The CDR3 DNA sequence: TGCGCCAGCAGCGAAGGTGATTCACCACAAGAGACCCAGTACTTC.

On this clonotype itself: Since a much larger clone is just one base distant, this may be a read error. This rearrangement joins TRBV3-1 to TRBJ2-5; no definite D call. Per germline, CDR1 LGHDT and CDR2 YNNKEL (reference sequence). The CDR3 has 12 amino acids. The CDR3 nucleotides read TGTGCCAGCAGCAAAGATCAAGAGACCCAGTACTTC. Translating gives CASSKDQETQYF.

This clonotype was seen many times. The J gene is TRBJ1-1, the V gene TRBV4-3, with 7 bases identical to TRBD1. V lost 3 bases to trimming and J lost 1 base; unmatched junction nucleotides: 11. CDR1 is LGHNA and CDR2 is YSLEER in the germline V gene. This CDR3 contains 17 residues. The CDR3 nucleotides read TGCGCCAGCAGCCACTCGACTGGAGGGGGCCAGAACACTGAAGCTTTCTTT. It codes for CASSHSTGGGQNTEAFF.

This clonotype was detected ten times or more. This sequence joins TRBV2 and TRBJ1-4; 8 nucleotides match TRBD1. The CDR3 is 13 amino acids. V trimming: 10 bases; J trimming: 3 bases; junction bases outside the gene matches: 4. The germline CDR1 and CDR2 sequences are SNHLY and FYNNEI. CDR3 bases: TGTGCCACCCAGGGGGCAGCTAATGAAAAACTGTTTTTT. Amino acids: CATQGAANEKLFF.

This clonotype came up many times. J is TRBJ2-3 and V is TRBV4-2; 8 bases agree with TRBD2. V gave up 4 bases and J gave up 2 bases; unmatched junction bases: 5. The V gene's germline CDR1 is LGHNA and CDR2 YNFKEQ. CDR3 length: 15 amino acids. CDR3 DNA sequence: TGTGCCAGCAGCCCTACGGGGGGGTCCACAGATACGCAGTATTTT. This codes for CASSPTGGSTDTQYF.

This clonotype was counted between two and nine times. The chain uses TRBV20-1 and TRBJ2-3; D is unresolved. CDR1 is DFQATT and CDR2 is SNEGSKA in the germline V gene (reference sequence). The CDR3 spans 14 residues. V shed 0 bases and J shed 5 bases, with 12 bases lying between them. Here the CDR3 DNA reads TGCAGTGCTAGAGACCCCCTCAGAGAAGATACGCAGTATTTT. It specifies CSARDPLREDTQYF.

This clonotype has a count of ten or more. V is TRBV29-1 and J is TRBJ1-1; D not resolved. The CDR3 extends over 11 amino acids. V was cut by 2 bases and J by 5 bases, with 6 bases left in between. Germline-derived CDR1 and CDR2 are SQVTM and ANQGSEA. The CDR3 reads CSVERATEAFF. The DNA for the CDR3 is TGCAGCGTTGAAAGGGCTACTGAAGCTTTCTTT.

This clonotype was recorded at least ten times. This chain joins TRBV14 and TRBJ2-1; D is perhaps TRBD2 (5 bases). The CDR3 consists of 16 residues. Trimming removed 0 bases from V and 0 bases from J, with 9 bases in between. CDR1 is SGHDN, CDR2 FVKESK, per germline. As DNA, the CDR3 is TGTGCCAGCAGCCAAGATAGAACTAGCTCCTACAATGAGCAGTTCTTC. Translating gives CASSQDRTSSYNEQFF.

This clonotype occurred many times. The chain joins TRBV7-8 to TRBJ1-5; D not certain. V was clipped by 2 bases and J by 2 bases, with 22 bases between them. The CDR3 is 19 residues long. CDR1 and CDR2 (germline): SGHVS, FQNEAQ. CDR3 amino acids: CASSLIPQRGIFGNQPQHF. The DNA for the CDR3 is TGTGCCAGCAGCTTAATTCCACAGCGGGGAATATTCGGCAATCAGCCCCAGCATTTT. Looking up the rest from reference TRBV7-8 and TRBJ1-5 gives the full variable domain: GAGVSQSPRYKVAKRGQDVALRCDPISGHVSLFWYQQALGQGPEFLTYFQNEAQLDKSGLPSDRFFAERPEGSVSTLKIQRTQQEDSAVYLCASSLIPQRGIFGNQPQHFGDGTRLSIL.